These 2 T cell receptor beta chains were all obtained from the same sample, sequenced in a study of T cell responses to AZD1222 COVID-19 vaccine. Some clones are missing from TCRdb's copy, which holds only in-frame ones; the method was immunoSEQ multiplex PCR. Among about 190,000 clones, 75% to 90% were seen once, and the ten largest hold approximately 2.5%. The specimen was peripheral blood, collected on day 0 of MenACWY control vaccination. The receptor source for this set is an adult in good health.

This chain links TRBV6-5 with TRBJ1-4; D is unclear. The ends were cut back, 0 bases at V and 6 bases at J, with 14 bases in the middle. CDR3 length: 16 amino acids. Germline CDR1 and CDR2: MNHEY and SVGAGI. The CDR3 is CASSYSSGNKYEKLFF. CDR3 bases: TGTGCCAGCAGTTACTCCAGCGGAAATAAGTATGAAAAACTGTTTTTT.

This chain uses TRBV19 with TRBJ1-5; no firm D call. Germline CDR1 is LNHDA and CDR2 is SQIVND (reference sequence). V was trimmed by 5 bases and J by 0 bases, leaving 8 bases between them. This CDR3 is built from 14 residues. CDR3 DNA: TGTGCCAGTAGTTACGGTGGTAGCAATCAGCCCCAGCATTTT. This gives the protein CASSYGGSNQPQHF.